The next 2 T cell receptor beta chains were all read from a single sample in a study of beta chain features in type 1 diabetes. cDNA synthesis used the whole RNA isolate, giving expressed TCRB sequences. Sequenced by immunoSEQ multiplex PCR; TCRdb stores in-frame clones only, minus some. The sample includes 400,000 or so clones, about 12% of them seen just once. Their target antigens are unknown. Study-level findings and limits: Type 1 diabetes patients showed a moderate but significant shortening of TCRB CDR3s in all four CD4+ subsets.

The sample taken for sequencing was naive CD4+ T cells from blood. Source of these receptors: a woman younger than 35 with type 1 diabetes.

As DNA, the CDR3 is TGCAGCGCACAGGGGTTTCGGGAGCAGTACTTC. Residues: CSAQGFREQYF. V usage is TRBV29-1 and J usage is TRBJ2-7; 7 bases line up with TRBD1. The CDR3 loop spans 11 amino acids. V gave up 7 bases and J gave up 7 bases; unmatched junction bases: 7. Germline assignment: CDR1 SQVTM and CDR2 ANQGSEA.

The rearrangement links TRBV11-2 to TRBJ1-5, with a tentative D call TRBD1 (6 bases). The CDR3 runs to 13 residues. Per the germline V gene, CDR1 is SGHAT and CDR2 is FQNNGV. Trimming left V 1 base short and J 6 bases short, with 7 bases between. The CDR3 spells CASSLGTVQPQHF. The CDR3 nucleotides read TGTGCCAGCAGCTTAGGGACAGTTCAGCCCCAGCATTTT.